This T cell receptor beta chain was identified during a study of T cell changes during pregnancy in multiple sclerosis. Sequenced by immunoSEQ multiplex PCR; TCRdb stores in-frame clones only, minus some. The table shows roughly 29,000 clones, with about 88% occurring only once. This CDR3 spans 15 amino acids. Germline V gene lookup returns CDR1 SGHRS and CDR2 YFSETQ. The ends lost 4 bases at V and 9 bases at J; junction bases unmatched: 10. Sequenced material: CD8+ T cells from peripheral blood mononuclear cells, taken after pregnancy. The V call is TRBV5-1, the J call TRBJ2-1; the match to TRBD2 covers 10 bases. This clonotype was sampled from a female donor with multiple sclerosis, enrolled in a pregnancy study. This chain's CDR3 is CASSVSSGSLFEQFF. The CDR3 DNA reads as TGCGCCAGCAGCGTATCTAGCGGGAGCTTATTTGAGCAGTTCTTC.